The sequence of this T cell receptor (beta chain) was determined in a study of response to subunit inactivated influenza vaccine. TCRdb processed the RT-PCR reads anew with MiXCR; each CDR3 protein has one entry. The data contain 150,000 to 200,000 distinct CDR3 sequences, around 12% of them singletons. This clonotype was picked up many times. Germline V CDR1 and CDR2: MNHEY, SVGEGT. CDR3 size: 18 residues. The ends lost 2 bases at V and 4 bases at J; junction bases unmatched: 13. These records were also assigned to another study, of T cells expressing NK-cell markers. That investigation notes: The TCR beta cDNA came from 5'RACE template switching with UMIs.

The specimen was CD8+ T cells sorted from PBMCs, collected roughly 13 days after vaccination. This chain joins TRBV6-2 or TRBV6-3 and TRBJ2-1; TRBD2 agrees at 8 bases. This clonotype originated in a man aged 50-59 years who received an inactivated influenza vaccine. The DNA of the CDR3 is TGTGCCAGCAGTTACAACAGCGGGAGAGCCGAGACTTACAATGAGCAGTTCTTC. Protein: CASSYNSGRAETYNEQFF.